This T cell receptor beta chain came from a study of T-cell memory formation after mild COVID-19 (dated by TCRdb to about 2021). About the study as a whole: Most TCR sequence clusters were specific to one of the two donors. Two young, previously healthy adult volunteers made up the cohort, one male and one female. In a couple of donors, T-cell clones that expanded and contracted after mild COVID-19 were tracked by sequencing TCRalpha and TCRbeta repertoires over time. Study-wide findings and limitations: Contracting CD4+ clones were found mainly in CM and EM memory subsets, while CD8+ clones were enriched in EMRA. Clones contracting from day 15 to 85 had balanced CD4/CD8 phenotypes, while a second wave expanding from day 15 to 37 was biased towards CD4+. SARS-CoV-2 specificity of the second-wave clones peaking on day 37 was not confirmed. Only two mild cases were covered by the study, and larger cohorts that include severe cases with pre-infection samples were considered necessary. The detection of some responding clones in pre-infection memory suggests that pre-existing cross-reactive memory T cells joined the SARS-CoV-2 response.

The V end loses 7 bases and the J end loses 0 bases, and a stretch of 14 bases separates them. The CDR3 goes from the cysteine to the phenylalanine over 14 residues. Kept here is only the CDR3 DNA, which spans 42 bases and is read in frame from base 1. CDR1 and CDR2, looked up from the germline V gene, are SGHRS and YFSETQ. Sequencing was performed on an Illumina NovaSeq 6000. TCRalpha and TCRbeta cDNA libraries were constructed by 5'RACE with constant-segment primers, with sample barcodes and unique molecular identifiers being introduced. RNA was extracted from every sample with Trizol reagent. The libraries were amplified in two PCR steps, and the second step added a second sample barcode and Illumina TruSeq adapters. Sequencing of the libraries was done on an Illumina NovaSeq, producing 2 x 150 bp paired-end reads. Concerning the study's data processing: With migec v1.2.7, reads were demultiplexed and then collapsed into UMI-guided consensus sequences. Using mixcr v2.1.11, UMI consensuses were aligned to TRA and TRB V and J templates and then assembled into clonotypes. Expanded or contracted clonotypes were those called significant by both edgeR and NoisET, with noise models trained on biological replicates. For edgeR calls, a false discovery rate-adjusted p below 0.01 and a log2 fold-change threshold of 1 were applied. As an exploratory analysis of dynamics, max-normalized trajectories of the 1000 most abundant clonotypes were examined with PCA combined with hierarchical clustering. Separately sequenced CD4+ and CD8+ repertoires were used to assign the CD4 or CD8 phenotype of responding clones. The public reads were reanalyzed by TCRdb: fastp trimming at Q25, MiXCR alignment, in-frame beta chains only. For every CDR3 protein sequence, its rows merge into one entry that carries the most common genes and DNA. TCRdb, not the authors, supplied the V and J calls. This sample holds just under 550,000 distinct CDR3 sequences; roughly 20% were observed only once. The ten largest make up roughly an eighth of the sample.

PBMCs were isolated by Ficoll-Paque density gradient centrifugation. Regarding this clonotype: What this receptor recognizes is not known. The sample holds no much larger clone one base away, and base qualities are not on file.

Sequencing was done on a sample of PBMCs or a T cell subset sorted from them (not recorded which). The receptor chain draws on TRBV5-1 and TRBJ2-7; TRBD2 might be the D gene, on 6 matching bases. The receptor was derived from an adult woman who had mild COVID-19 (a few samples of this study predate the infection). The sample titles of this study are shuffled in the database, so cell type and time point are left out; the donor was told from shared clones. The DNA sequence reads TGCGCCAGCTTGGAGGGACCGCTCTCCTACGAGCAGTACTTC. Translated, this is CASLEGPLSYEQYF.